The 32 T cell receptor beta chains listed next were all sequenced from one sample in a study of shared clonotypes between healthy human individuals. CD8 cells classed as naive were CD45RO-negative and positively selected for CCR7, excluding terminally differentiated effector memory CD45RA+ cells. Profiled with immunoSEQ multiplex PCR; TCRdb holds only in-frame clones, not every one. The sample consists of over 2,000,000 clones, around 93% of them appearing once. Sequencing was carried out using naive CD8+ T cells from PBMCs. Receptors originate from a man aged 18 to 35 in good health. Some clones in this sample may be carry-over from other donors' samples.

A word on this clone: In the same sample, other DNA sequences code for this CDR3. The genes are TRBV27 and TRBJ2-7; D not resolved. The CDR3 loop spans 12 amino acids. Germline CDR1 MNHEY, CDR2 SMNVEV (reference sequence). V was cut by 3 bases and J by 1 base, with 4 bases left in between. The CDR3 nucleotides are TGTGCCAGCAGTTTTGATTCCTACGAGCAGTACTTC. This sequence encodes CASSFDSYEQYF.

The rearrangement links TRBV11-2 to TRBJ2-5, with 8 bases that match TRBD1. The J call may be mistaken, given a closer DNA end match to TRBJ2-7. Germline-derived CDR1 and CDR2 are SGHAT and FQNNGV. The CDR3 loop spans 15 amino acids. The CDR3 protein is CASSLGSRGPYEQYF. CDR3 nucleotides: TGTGCCAGCAGCTTAGGTTCCAGGGGGCCCTACGAGCAGTACTTC.

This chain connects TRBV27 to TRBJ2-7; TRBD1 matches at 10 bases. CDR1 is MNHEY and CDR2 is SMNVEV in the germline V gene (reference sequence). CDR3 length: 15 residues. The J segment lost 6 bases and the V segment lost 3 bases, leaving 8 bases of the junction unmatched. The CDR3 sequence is CASSFRVGTGVEQYF. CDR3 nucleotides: TGTGCCAGCAGTTTTAGAGTCGGGACAGGGGTCGAGCAGTACTTC.

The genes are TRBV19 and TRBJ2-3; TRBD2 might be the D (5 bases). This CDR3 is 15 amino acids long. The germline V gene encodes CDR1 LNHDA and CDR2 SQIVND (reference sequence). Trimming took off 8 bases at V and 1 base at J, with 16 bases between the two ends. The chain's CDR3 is CASRYSAGRTDTQYF. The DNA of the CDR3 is TGTGCCAGTCGGTATTCCGCGGGCCGCACAGATACGCAGTATTTT.

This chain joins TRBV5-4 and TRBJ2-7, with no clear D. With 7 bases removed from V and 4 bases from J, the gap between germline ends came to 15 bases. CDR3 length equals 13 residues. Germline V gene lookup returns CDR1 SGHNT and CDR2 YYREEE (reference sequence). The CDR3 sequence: CASGTGPSYEQYF. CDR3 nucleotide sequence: TGTGCCAGCGGCACGGGCCCTTCGTACGAGCAGTACTTC.

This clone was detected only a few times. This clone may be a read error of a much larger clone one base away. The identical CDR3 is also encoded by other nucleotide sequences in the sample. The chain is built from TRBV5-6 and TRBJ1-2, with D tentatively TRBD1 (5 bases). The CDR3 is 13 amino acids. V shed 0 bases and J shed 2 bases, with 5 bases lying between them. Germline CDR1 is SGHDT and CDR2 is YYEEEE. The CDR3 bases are TGTGCCAGCAGCTTGGGACAGAACTATGGCTACACCTTC. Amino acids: CASSLGQNYGYTF.

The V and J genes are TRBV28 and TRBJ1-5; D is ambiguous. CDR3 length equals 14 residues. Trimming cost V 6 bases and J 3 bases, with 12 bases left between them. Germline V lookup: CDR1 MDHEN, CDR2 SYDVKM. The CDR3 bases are TGTGCCAGCAGGGTGGAGGGAAACAATCAGCCCCAGCATTTT. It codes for CASRVEGNNQPQHF.

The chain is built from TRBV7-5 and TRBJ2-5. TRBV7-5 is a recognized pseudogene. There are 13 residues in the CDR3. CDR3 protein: CVSRFRTQETQYF. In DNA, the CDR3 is TGTGTCAGCCGCTTTAGGACGCAAGAGACCCAGTACTTC.

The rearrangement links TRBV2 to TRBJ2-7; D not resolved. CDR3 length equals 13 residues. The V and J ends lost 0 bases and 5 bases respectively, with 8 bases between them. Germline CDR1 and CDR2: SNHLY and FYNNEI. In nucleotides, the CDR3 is TGTGCCAGCAGTGAAGCTTATTTGAACGAGCAGTACTTC. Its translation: CASSEAYLNEQYF.

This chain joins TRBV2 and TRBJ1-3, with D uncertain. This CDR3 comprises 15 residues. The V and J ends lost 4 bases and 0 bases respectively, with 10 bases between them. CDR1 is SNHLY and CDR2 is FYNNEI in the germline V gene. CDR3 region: CASSGSRTSGNTIYF. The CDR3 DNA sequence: TGTGCCAGCAGTGGGTCCCGAACCTCTGGAAACACCATATATTTT.

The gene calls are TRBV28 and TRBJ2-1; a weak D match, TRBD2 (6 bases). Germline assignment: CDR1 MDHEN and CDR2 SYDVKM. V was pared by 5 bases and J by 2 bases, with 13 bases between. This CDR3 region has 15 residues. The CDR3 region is CASSARRAPYNEQFF. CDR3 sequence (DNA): TGTGCCAGCAGTGCGAGGAGGGCCCCCTACAATGAGCAGTTCTTC.

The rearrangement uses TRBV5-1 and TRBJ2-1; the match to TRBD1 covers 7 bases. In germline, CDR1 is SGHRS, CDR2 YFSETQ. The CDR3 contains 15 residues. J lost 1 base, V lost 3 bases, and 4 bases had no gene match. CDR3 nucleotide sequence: TGCGCCAGCAGCTGGGCGGACAGGTCCTACAATGAGCAGTTCTTC. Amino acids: CASSWADRSYNEQFF.

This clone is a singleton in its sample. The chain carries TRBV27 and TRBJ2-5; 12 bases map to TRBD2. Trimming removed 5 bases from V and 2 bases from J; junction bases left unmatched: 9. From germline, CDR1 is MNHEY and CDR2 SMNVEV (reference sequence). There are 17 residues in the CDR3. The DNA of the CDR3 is TGTGCCAGCAGTCTAGGAGGACTAGCGGGGTTTCAAGAGACCCAGTACTTC. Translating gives CASSLGGLAGFQETQYF.

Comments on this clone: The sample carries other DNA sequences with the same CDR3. The CDR3 coding sequence is TGTGCCAGCTCACCTGACAGCTACGAGCAGTACTTC. This translates into CASSPDSYEQYF. V and J are TRBV18 and TRBJ2-7, with a weak D call TRBD1 (5 bases). The CDR3 length is 12 residues. Looked up from germline, CDR1 is KGHSH and CDR2 is LQKENI. Trimming pared 3 bases from V and 3 bases from J, leaving 6 bases between.

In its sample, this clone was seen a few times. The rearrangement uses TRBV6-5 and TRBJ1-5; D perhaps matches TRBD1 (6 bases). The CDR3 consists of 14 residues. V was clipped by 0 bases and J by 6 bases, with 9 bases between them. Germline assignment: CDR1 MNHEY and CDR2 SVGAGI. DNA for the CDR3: TGTGCCAGCAGTTACTCGGGCAGGGGTCAGCCCCAGCATTTT. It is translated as CASSYSGRGQPQHF.

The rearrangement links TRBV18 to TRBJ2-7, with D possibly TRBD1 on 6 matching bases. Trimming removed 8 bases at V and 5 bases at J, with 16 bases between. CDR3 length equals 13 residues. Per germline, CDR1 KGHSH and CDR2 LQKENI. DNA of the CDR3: TGTGCCAGCCATGGGGACAAGTTACACGAGCAGTACTTC. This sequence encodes CASHGDKLHEQYF.

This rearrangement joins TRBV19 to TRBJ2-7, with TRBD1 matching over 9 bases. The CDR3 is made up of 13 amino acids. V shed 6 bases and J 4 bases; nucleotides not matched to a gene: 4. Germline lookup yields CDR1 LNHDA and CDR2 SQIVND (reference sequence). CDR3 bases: TGTGCCAGTAGGCCGACAGGGGGATACGAGCAGTACTTC. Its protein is CASRPTGGYEQYF.

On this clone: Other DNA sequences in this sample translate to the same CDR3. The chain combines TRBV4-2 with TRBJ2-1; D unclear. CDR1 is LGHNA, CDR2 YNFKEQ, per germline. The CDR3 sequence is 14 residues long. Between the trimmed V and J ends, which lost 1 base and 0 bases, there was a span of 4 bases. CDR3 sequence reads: CASSQVGSYNEQFF. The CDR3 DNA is TGTGCCAGCAGCCAAGTAGGCTCCTACAATGAGCAGTTCTTC.

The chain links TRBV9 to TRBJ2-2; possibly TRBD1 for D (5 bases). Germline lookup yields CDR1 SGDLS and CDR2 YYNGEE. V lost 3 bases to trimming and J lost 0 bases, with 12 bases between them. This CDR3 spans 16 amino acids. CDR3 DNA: TGTGCCAGCAGCGGAAAGGACAATGCGAACACCGGGGAGCTGTTTTTT. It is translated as CASSGKDNANTGELFF.

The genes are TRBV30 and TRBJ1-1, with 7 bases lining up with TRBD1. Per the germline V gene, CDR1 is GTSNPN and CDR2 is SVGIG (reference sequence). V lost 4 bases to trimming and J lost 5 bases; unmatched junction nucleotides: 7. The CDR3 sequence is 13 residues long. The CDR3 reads CAWKARGETEAFF. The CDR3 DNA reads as TGTGCCTGGAAAGCCAGGGGGGAAACTGAAGCTTTCTTT.

The DNA for the CDR3 is TGTGCCAGCAGCCAAGCGGGAGGGCCTAATAGTGAGCAGTTCTTC. Protein sequence: CASSQAGGPNSEQFF. This chain uses TRBV2 with TRBJ2-1, with 10 bases that match TRBD2. Germline trimming cut 6 bases from V and 9 bases from J; bases unmatched to any gene: 11. Germline assignment: CDR1 SNHLY and CDR2 FYNNEI. The CDR3 sequence is 15 residues long.

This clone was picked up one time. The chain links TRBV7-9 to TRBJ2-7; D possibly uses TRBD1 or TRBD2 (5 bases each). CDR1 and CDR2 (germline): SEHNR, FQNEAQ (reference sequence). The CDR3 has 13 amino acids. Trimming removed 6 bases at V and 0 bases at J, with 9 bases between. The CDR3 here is CASSEGSSYEQYF. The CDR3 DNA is TGTGCCAGCAGTGAGGGGAGCTCCTACGAGCAGTACTTC.

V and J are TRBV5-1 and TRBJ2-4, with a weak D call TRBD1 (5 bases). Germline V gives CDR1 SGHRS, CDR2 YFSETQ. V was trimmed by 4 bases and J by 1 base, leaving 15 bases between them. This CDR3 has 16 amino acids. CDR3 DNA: TGCGCCAGCAGCCCCCCAGGGATTGGGGCCAAAAACATTCAGTACTTC. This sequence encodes CASSPPGIGAKNIQYF.

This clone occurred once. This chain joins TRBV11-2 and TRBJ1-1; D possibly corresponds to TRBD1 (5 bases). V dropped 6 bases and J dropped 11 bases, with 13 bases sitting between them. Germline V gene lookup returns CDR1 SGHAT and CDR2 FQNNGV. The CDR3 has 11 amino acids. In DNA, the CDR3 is TGTGCCAGCAGTTCTGGGGCGGACGCTTTCTTT. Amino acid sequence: CASSSGADAFF.

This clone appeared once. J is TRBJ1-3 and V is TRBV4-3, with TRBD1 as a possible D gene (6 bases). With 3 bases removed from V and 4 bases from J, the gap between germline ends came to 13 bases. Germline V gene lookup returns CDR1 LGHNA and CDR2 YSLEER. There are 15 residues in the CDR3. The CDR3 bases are TGCGCCAGCAGCCAGGTACAGGGATTAGGAAACACCATATATTTT. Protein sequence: CASSQVQGLGNTIYF.

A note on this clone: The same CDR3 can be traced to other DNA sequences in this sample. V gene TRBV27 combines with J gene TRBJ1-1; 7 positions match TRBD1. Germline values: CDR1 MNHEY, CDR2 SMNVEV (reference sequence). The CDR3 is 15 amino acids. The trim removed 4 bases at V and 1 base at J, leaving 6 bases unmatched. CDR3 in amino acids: CASSSPRTGNTEAFF. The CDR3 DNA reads TGTGCCAGCAGTTCCCCGCGGACAGGGAACACTGAAGCTTTCTTT.

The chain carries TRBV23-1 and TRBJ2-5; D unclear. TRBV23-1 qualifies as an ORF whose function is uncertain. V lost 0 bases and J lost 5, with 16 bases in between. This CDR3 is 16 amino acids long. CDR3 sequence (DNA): TGCGCCAGCAGTCAATCGAAGCGAGACCCCGTCGAGACCCAGTACTTC. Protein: CASSQSKRDPVETQYF.

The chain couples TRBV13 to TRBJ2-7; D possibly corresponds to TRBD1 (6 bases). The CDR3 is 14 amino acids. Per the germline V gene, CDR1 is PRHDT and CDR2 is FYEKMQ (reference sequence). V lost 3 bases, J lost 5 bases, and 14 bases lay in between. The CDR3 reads CASSFRGGAHEQYF. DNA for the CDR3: TGTGCCAGCAGCTTTAGAGGGGGTGCCCACGAGCAGTACTTC.

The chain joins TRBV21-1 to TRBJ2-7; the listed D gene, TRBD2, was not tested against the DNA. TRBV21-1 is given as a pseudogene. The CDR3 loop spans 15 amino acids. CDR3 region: CASRLTSGRSYEQYF. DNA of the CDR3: TGTGCCAGCAGACTAACTAGCGGGAGGTCCTACGAGCAGTACTTC.

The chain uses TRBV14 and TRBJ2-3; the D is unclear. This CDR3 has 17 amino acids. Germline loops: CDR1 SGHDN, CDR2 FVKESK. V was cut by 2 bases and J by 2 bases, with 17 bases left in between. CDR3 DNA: TGTGCCAGCAGCCAAATCAGGATCGGCGAGACCACAGATACGCAGTATTTT. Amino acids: CASSQIRIGETTDTQYF.

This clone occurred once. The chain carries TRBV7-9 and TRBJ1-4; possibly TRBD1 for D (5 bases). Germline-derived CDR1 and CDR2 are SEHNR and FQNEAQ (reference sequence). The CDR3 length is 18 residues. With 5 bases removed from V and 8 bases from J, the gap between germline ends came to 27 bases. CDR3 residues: CASSRGNLNRSPKEKLFF. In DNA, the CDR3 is TGTGCCAGCAGCCGGGGCAACCTAAACCGTTCTCCGAAAGAAAAACTGTTTTTT.

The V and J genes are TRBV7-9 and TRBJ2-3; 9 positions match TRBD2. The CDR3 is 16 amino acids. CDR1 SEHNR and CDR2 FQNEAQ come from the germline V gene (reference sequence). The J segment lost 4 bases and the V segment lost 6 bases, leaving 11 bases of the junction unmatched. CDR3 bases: TGTGCCAGCAGACCAGGGAGCGGGAGGTGGTCAGATACGCAGTATTTT. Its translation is CASRPGSGRWSDTQYF.